Listed below are T cell receptor beta chains from one sample, sequenced in a study of blood T cells in healthy people across ages. TCRdb reprocessed the 5' RACE reads with MiXCR, giving one entry per CDR3 protein. The table includes some 1.4 million distinct CDR3 sequences, about 40% detected once. Sequencing used blood. Every receptor here comes from a woman in her late teens or twenties in good health. Both conserved end residues are part of each CDR3. A D gene is named only where the DNA matches it firmly. Size tells how often a clone was seen (once, few, many) or the class of an expanded clone, and some rows leave it out.

D: TRBD2
V: TRBV3-1
size: NA
J: TRBJ2-7
CDR3: CASSHPGGAGVAYEQYF
DNA: TGTGCCAGCAGCCATCCCGGGGGAGCGGGAGTAGCTTACGAGCAGTACTTC

D: NA
V: TRBV18
size: NA
J: TRBJ2-1
CDR3: CASSPHRTDPYNEQFF
DNA: TGTGCCAGCTCACCCCACCGGACAGACCCTTACAATGAGCAGTTCTTC

D: TRBD1
V: TRBV12-3/TRBV12-4
size: few
J: TRBJ2-7
CDR3: CASSPTGVLGEQYF
DNA: TGTGCCAGCAGTCCGACAGGGGTACTAGGCGAGCAGTACTTC

D: TRBD2
V: TRBV5-4
size: NA
J: TRBJ2-7
CDR3: CASSTGTSDRSEQYF
DNA: TGTGCCAGCAGCACTGGGACTAGCGACCGCTCCGAGCAGTACTTC

D: TRBD1
V: TRBV29-1
size: NA
J: TRBJ2-7
CDR3: CSVHSGTAYEQYF
DNA: TGCAGCGTTCATTCCGGGACAGCCTACGAGCAGTACTTC

D: NA
V: TRBV18
size: NA
J: TRBJ2-7
CDR3: CASSLQGGGVPEQYF
DNA: TGTGCCAGCTCTCTACAGGGCGGAGGGGTGCCTGAGCAGTACTTC

D: TRBD1
V: TRBV5-5
size: few
J: TRBJ1-5
CDR3: CASSPGQGASNQPQHF
DNA: TGTGCCAGCAGCCCGGGACAGGGGGCCTCCAATCAGCCCCAGCATTTT

D: NA
V: TRBV20-1
size: NA
J: TRBJ1-6
CDR3: CSASGGPYNSPLHF
DNA: TGCAGTGCTAGCGGGGGGCCCTATAATTCACCCCTCCACTTT

D: NA
V: TRBV10-3
size: NA
J: TRBJ1-1
CDR3: CAISERGSMNTEAFF
DNA: TGTGCCATCAGTGAGAGGGGCAGCATGAACACTGAAGCTTTCTTT

D: NA
V: TRBV7-2
size: NA
J: TRBJ2-7
CDR3: CASSFGPTPYEQYF
DNA: TGTGCCAGCAGCTTTGGCCCAACACCCTACGAGCAGTACTTC

D: TRBD1
V: TRBV29-1
size: NA
J: TRBJ1-1
CDR3: CSVAVGGMAFF
DNA: TGCAGCGTGGCGGTAGGGGGCATGGCTTTCTTT

D: NA
V: TRBV12-3/TRBV12-4
size: once
J: TRBJ2-1
CDR3: CASSPYPGSYNEQFF
DNA: TGTGCCAGCAGTCCTTATCCGGGCTCCTACAATGAGCAGTTCTTC

D: NA
V: TRBV6-6
size: NA
J: TRBJ2-7
CDR3: CASSGAGRKSYEQYF
DNA: TGTGCCAGCAGCGGGGCGGGCCGGAAATCCTACGAGCAGTACTTC

D: NA
V: TRBV5-1
size: few
J: TRBJ2-1
CDR3: CASSPEHYRSYNEQFF
DNA: TGCGCCAGCAGCCCCGAACACTACCGCTCCTACAATGAGCAGTTCTTC

D: NA
V: TRBV11-1
size: few
J: TRBJ2-7
CDR3: CASSKGTSYEQYF
DNA: TGTGCCAGTAGTAAAGGGACCTCCTACGAGCAGTACTTC

D: NA
V: TRBV11-2
size: few
J: TRBJ2-5
CDR3: CASSLAELETQYF
DNA: TGTGCCAGCAGCTTAGCCGAACTAGAGACCCAGTACTTC

D: NA
V: TRBV20-1
size: few
J: TRBJ2-3
CDR3: CSARDPAGGTDTQYF
DNA: TGCAGTGCTAGAGATCCGGCCGGGGGCACAGATACGCAGTATTTT

D: TRBD2
V: TRBV6-2/TRBV6-3
size: few
J: TRBJ2-5
CDR3: CASSNPAGGPSNEQYF
DNA: TGTGCCAGCAGTAATCCAGCGGGGGGGCCTAGCAATGAGCAGTACTTC

D: TRBD1
V: TRBV6-5
size: NA
J: TRBJ1-2
CDR3: CASSFTQGARGYTF
DNA: TGTGCCAGCAGTTTCACACAGGGGGCTCGGGGCTACACCTTC

D: NA
V: TRBV20-1
size: NA
J: TRBJ2-7
CDR3: CSARIYGLYEQYF
DNA: TGCAGCGCTAGGATTTATGGTTTGTACGAGCAGTACTTC

D: TRBD1
V: TRBV6-5
size: NA
J: TRBJ2-7
CDR3: CASLSTGNNYEQYF
DNA: TGTGCCAGTTTGTCGACAGGGAACAACTACGAGCAGTACTTC

D: TRBD1
V: TRBV5-6
size: NA
J: TRBJ1-5
CDR3: CASSFAQGEQPQHF
DNA: TGTGCCAGCAGCTTCGCGCAGGGGGAACAGCCCCAGCATTTT

D: NA
V: TRBV6-6
size: few
J: TRBJ1-6
CDR3: CASSRVGGSNSPLHF
DNA: TGTGCCAGCAGCCGAGTGGGAGGGAGTAATTCACCCCTCCACTTT